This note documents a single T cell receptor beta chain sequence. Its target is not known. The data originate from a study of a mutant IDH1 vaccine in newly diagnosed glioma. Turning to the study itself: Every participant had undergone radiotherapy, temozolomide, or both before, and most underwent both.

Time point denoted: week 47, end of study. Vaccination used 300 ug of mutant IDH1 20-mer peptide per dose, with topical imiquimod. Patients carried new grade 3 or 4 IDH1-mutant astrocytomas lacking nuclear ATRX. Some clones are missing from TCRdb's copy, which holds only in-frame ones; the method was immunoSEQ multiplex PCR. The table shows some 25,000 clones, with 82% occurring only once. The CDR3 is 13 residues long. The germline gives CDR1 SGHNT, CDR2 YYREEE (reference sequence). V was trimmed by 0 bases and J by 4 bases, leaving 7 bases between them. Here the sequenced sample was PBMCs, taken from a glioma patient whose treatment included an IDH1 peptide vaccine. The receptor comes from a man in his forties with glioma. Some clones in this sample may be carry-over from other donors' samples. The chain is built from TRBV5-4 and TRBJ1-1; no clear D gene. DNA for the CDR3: TGTGCCAGCAGCTTGGTAGGGTCCACTGAAGCTTTCTTT. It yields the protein CASSLVGSTEAFF. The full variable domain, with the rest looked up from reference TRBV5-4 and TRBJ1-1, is ETGVTQSPTHLIKTRGQQVTLRCSSQSGHNTVSWYQQALGQGPQFIFQYYREEENGRGNFPPRFSGLQFPNYSSELNVNALELDDSALYLCASSLVGSTEAFFGQGTRLTVV.